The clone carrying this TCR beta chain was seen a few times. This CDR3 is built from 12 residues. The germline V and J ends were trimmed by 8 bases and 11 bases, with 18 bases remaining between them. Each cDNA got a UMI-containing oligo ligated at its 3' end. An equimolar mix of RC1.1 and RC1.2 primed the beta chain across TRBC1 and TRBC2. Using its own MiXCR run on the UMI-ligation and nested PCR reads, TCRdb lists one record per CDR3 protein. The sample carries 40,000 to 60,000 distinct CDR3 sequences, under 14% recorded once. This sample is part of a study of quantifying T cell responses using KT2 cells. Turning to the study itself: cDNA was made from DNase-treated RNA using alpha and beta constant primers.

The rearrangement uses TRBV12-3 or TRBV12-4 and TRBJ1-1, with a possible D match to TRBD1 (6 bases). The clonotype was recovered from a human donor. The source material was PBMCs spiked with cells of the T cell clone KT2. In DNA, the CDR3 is TGTGCCAGCCTTTGGGGGGGGCGGATGGCTTTCTTT. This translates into CASLWGGRMAFF.